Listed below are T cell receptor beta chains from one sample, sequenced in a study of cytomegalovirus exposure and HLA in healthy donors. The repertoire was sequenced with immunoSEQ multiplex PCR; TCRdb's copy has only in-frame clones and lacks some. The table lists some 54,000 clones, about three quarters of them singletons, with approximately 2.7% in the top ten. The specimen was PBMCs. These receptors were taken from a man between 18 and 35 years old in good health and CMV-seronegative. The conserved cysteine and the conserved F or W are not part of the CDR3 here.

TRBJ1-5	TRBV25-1	ASRGQVNQPQH
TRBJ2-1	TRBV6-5	ASSGGALNNEQF
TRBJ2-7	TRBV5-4	ASRSSAGGSSYEQY
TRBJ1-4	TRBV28	ASSRTGAATNEKLF
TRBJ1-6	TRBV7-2	ASSRGDSRVSPLH
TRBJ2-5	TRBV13	AGRSWTTQETQY
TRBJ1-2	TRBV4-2	ASSQDSLGQGYGYT
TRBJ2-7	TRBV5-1	ASSLAQGRAYEQY
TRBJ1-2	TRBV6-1	ASSGGTGVLLYGYT
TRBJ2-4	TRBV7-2	ASSIGTVIAKNIQY
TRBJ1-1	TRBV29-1	SVKTETNTEAF
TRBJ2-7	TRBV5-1	ASSLAGAGGPQEQY
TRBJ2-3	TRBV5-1	ASSLRSGGDTQY
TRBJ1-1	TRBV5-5	ASSFGVEAF
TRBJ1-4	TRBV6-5	ASSYAGKKLF
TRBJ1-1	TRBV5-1	ASSSDRREAF
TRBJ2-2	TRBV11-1	ASSLWGKNTGELF
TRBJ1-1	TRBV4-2	ASSPTDRTKGNTEAF
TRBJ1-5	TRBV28	ASSLIGRGRYQPQH
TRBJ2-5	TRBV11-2	ASSFGTGAGETQY
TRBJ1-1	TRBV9	ASSGPLAGTEAF
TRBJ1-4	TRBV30	AWTGEEKLF
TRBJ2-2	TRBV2	ASSVQGPNTGELF
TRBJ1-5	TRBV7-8	ASSLEEGYQPQH
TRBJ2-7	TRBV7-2	ASSTDSGSYEQY
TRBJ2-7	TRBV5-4	ASSFGASEQY